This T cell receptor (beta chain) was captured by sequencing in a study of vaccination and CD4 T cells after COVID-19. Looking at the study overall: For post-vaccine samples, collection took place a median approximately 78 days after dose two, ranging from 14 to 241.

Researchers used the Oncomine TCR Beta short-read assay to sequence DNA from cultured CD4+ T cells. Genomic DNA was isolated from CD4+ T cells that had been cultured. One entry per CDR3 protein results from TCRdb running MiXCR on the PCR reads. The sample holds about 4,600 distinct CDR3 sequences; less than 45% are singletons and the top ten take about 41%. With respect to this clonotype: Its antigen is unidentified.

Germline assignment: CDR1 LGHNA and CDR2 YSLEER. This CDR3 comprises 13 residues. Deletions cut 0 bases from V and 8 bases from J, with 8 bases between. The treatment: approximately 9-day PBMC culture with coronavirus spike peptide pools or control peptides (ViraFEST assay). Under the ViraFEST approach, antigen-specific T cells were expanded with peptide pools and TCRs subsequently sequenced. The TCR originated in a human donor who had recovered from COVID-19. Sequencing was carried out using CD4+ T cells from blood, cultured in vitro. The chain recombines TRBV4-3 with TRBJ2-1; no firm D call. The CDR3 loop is CASSQDYEDEQFF. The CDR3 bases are TGCGCCAGCAGCCAAGATTATGAGGATGAGCAGTTCTTC.